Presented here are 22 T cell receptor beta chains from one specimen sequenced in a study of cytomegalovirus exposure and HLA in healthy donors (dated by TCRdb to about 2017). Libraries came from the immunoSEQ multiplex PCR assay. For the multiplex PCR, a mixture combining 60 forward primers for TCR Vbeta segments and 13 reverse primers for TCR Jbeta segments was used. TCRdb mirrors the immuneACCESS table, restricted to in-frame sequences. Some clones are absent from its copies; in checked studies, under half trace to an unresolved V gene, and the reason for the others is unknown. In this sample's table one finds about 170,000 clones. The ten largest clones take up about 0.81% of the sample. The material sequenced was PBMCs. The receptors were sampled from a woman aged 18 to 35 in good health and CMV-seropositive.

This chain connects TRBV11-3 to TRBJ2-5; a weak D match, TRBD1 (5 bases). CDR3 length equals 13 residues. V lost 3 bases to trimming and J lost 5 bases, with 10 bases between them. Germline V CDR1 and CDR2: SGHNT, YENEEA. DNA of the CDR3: TGTGCCAGCAGCTTTCAGGGTCGGGAGACCCAGTACTTC. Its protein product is CASSFQGRETQYF.

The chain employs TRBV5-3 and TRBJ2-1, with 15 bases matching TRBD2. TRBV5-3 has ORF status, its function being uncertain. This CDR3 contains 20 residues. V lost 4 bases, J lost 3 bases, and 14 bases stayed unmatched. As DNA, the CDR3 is TGTGCCAGAAGCCGGAGGTCCCGGACTAGCGGGAGGGTTTGCTACAATGAGCAGTTCTTC. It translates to CARSRRSRTSGRVCYNEQFF.

CDR3 region: CASSPMDRGDTDTQYF. CDR3 nucleotides: TGTGCCAGCAGCCCGATGGACAGGGGAGACACAGATACGCAGTATTTT. The chain is built from TRBV7-9 and TRBJ2-3; 9 bases fit TRBD1. Germline assignment: CDR1 SEHNR and CDR2 FQNEAQ (reference sequence). The CDR3 has 16 amino acids. Germline trimming cut 5 bases from V and 2 bases from J; bases unmatched to any gene: 8. The full variable domain, its missing parts supplied by reference TRBV7-9 and TRBJ2-3, is DTGVSQNPRHKITKRGQNVTFRCDPISEHNRLYWYRQTLGQGPEFLTYFQNEAQLEKSRLLSDRFSAERPKGSFSTLEIQRTEQGDSAMYLCASSPMDRGDTDTQYFGPGTRLTVL.

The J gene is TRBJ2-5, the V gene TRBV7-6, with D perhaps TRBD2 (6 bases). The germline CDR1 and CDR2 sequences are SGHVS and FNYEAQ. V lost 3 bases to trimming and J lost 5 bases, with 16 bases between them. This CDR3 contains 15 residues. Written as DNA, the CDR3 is TGTGCCAGCAGCTTTGCGGGATCGGCGGGGGAGACCCAGTACTTC. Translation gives CASSFAGSAGETQYF.

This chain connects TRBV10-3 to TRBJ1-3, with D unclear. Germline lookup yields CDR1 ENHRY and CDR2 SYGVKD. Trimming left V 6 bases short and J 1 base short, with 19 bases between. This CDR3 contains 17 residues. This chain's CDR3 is CAIRRELLAGSGNTIYF. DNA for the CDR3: TGTGCCATCAGACGAGAGTTGTTAGCGGGATCTGGAAACACCATATATTTT.

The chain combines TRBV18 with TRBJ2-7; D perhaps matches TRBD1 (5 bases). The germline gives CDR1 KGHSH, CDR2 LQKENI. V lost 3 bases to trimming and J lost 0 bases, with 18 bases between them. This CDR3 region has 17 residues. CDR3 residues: CASSPLITQGPSYEQYF. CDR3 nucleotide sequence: TGTGCCAGCTCACCCTTAATTACCCAGGGTCCCTCCTACGAGCAGTACTTC.

CDR3 amino acids: CASSQDAIAGYNEQFF. The CDR3 DNA reads as TGCGCCAGCAGCCAAGATGCAATAGCGGGTTACAATGAGCAGTTCTTC. The chain links TRBV4-1 to TRBJ2-1; 7 nucleotides line up with TRBD2. Germline V gene lookup returns CDR1 MGHRA and CDR2 YSYEKL. The CDR3 is 16 amino acids. V shed 0 bases, J shed 4 bases, and the junction held 6 bases outside the gene matches.

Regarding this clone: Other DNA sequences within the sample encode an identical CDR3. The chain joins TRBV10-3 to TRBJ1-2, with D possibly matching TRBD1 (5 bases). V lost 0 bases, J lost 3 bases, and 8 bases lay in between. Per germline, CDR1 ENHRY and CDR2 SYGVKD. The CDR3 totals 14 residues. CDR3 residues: CAISESGGDYGYTF. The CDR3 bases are TGTGCCATCAGTGAGTCGGGGGGGGACTATGGCTACACCTTC.

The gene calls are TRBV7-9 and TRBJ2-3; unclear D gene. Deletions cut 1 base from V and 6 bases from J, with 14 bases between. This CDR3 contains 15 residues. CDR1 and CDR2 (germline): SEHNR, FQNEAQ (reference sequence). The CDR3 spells CASSLVEASGDTQYF. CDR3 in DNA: TGTGCCAGCAGCTTAGTAGAGGCTTCCGGCGATACGCAGTATTTT.

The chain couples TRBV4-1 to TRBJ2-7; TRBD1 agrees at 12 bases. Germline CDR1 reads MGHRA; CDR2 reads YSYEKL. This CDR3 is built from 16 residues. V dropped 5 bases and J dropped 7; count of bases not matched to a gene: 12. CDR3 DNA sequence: TGCGCCAGCAGCTCCCGCCCCGGGACAGGGGGCCTGGAGCAGTACTTC. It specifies CASSSRPGTGGLEQYF.

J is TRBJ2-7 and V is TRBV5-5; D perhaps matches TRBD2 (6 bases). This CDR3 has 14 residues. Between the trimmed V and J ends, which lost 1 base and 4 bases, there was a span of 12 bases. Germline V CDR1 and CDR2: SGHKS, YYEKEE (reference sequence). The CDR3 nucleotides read TGTGCCAGCAGCTTGTTCGGAGGGATATACGAGCAGTACTTC. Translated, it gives CASSLFGGIYEQYF. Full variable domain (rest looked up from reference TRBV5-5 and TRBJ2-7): DAGVTQSPTHLIKTRGQQVTLRCSPISGHKSVSWYQQVLGQGPQFIFQYYEKEERGRGNFPDRFSARQFPNYSSELNVNALLLGDSALYLCASSLFGGIYEQYFGPGTRLTVT.

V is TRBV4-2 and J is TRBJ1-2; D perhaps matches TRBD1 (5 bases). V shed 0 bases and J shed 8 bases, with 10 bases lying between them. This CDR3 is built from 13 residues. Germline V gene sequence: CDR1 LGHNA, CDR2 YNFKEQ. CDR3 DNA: TGTGCCAGCAGCCAAGATGAATGGGGCGGCTACACCTTC. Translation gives CASSQDEWGGYTF.

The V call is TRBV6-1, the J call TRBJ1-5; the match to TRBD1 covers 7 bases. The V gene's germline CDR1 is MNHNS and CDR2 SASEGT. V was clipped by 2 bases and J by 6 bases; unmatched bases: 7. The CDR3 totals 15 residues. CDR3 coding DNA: TGTGCCAGCAGTGAAACGATGGCAGGGGGTCAGCCCCAGCATTTT. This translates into CASSETMAGGQPQHF.

For the CDR3, the DNA is TGTGCCTGGAGTGTACCCTCCACTTCGGGGAACACTGAAGCTTTCTTT. Translation gives CAWSVPSTSGNTEAFF. The genes are TRBV30 and TRBJ1-1, with D hard to call. Trimming stripped 0 bases from V and 1 base from J, with 15 bases between. Germline CDR1 and CDR2: GTSNPN and SVGIG (reference sequence). The length of the CDR3 is 16 residues.

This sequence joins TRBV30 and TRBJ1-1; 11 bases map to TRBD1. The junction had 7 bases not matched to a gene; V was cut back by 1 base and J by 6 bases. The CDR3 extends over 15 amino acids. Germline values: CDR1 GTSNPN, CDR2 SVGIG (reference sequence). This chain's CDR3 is CAWSAGQGVFAEAFF. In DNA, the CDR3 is TGTGCCTGGAGTGCGGGACAGGGGGTTTTCGCTGAAGCTTTCTTT.

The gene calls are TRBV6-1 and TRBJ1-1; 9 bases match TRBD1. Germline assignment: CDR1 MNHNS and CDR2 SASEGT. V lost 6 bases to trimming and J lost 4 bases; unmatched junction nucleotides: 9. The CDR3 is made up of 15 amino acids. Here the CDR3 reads CASRTGGDWGTEAFF. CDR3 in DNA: TGTGCCAGCAGGACAGGGGGAGACTGGGGCACTGAAGCTTTCTTT.

CDR3 nucleotide sequence: TGTGCCACCGATGACAGCCTCAATCAGCCCCAGCATTTT. The encoded protein is CATDDSLNQPQHF. The chain uses TRBV10-3 and TRBJ1-5; TRBD1 is a possible D gene (5 bases). The ends were cut back, 10 bases at V and 3 bases at J, with 13 bases in the middle. Germline CDR1 is ENHRY and CDR2 is SYGVKD. The CDR3 has 13 amino acids.

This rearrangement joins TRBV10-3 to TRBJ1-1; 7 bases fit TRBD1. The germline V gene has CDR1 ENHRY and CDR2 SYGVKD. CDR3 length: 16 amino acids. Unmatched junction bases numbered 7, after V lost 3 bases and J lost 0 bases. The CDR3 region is CAISERGRTMNTEAFF. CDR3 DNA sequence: TGTGCCATCAGTGAAAGGGGGCGTACCATGAACACTGAAGCTTTCTTT.

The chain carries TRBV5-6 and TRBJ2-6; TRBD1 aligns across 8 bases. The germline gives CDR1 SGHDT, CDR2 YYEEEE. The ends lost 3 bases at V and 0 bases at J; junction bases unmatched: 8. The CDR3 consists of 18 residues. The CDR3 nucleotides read TGTGCCAGCAGCTCCGGGGGACAGGCCAACTCTGGGGCCAACGTCCTGACTTTC. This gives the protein CASSSGGQANSGANVLTF.

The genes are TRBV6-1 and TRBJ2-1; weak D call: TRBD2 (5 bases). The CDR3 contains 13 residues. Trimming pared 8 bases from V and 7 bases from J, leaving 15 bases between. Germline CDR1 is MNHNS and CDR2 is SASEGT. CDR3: CASGRTGWNEQFF. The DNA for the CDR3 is TGTGCCAGCGGTCGGACGGGGTGGAATGAGCAGTTCTTC.

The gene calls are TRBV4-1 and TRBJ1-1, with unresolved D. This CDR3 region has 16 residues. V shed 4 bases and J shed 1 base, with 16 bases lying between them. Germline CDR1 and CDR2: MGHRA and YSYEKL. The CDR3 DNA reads TGCGCCAGCAGCCCGGAGGTTTGGGGAGGGAACACTGAAGCTTTCTTT. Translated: CASSPEVWGGNTEAFF.

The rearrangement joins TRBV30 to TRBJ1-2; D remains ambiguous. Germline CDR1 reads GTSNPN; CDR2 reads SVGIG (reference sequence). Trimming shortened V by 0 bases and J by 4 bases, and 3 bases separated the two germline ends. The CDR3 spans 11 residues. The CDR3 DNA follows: TGTGCCTGGAGTGTAGCCTATGGCTACACCTTC. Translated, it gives CAWSVAYGYTF.